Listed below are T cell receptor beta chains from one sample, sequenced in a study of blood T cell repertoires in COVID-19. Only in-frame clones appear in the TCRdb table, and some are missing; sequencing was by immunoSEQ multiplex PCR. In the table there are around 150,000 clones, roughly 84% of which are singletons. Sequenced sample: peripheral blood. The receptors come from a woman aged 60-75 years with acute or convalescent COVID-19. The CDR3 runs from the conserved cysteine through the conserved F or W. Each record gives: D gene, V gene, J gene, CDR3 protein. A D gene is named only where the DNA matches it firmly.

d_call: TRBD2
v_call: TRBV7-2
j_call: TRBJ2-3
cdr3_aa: CASSPGLAGWEYF

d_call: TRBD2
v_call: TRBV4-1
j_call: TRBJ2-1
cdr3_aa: CASSQGVAGGLNEQFF

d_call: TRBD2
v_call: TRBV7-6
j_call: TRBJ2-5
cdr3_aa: CATSGALGETQYF

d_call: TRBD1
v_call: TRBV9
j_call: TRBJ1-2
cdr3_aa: CASSALGQVANYGYTF

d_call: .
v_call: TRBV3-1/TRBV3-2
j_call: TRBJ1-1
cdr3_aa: CATSGIMNTEAFF

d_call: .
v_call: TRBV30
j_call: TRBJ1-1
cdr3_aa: CAWRPGNTEAFF

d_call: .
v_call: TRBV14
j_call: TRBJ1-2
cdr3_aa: CASSQVRSPNNYGYTF

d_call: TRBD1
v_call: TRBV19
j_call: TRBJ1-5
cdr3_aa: CASSMGRGLKEPQHF

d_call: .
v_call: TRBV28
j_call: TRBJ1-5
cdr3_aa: CASKVGGGGQPQHF

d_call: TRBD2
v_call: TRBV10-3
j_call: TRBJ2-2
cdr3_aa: CAISGLAGSTGELFF

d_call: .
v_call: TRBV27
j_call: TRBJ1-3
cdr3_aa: CASSDPSSGNTIYF

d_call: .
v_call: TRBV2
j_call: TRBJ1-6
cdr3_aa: CASAGVRNSPLHF

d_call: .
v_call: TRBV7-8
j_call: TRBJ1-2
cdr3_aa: CASSSARIAGGEGYGYTF

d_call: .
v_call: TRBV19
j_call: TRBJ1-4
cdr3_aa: CASSIGGSVNEKLFF

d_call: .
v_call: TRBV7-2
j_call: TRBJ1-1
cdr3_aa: CASRPSRNTEAFF

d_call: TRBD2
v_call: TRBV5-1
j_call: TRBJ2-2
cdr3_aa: CASSLLPSGRAPGELFF

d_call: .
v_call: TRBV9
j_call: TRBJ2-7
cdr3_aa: CASSVETGEYYEQYF

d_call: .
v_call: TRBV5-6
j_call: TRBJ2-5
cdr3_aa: CASSLAGTQYF

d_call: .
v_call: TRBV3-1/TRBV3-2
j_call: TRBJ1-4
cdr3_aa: CASRDQGNEKLFF

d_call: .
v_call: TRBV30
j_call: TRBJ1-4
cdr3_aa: CAWNRGGNEKLFF

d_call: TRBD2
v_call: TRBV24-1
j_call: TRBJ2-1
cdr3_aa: CATSDPGTSGKGRINEQFF

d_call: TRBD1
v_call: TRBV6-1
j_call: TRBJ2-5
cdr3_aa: CASSGQGASVRETQYF

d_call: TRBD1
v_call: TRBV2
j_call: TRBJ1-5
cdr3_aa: CASSQGAQPQHF

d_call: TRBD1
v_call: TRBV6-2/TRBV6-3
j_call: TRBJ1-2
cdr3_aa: CASSYSTGPYGYTF

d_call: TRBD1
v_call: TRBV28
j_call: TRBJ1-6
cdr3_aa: CASSDGQGGSPLHF

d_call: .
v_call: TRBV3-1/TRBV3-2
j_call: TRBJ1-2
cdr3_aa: CASRLTKSGGGGYTF

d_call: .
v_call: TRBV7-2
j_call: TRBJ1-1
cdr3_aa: CASSRYTEAFF

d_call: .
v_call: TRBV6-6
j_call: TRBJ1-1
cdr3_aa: CASSKQGSPNTEAFF

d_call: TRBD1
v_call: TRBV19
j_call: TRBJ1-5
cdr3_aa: CASSIDPGTGDLNQPQHF

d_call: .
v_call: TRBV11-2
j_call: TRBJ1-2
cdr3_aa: CASSLDHSYGYTF

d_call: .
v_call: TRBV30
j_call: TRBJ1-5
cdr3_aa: CAWSKGSWQPQHF

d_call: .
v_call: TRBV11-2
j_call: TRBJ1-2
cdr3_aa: CASSPSSDFLFYTF

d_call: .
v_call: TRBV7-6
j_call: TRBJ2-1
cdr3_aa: CASSSSESSYNEQFF

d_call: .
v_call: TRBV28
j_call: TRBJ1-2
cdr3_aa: CASSYRAMSYYGYTF

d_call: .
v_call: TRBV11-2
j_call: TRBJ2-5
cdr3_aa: CASSLDQGVGETQYF

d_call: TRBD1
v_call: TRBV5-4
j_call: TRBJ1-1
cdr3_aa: CASSLPGTGGTEAFF

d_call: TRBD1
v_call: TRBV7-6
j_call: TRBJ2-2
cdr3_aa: CASSPRQGRTGELFF

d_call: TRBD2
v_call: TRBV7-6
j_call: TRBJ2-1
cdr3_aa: CASSPGTSVPYNEQFF

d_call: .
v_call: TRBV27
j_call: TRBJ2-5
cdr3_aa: CASSLGRGETQYF

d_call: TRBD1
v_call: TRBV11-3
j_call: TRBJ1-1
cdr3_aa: CASSLPSGQGRGETEAFF

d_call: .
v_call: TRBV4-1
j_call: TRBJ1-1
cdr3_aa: CASSHSSGPSGTEAFF

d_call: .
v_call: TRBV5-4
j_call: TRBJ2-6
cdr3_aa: CASSPALGSGANVLTF

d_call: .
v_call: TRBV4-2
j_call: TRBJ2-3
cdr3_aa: CASSQEGLADTQYF

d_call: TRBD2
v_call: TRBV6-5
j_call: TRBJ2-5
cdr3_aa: CASRNLAGGGTQYF

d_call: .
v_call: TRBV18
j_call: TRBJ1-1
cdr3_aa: CASSPREQGGDEAFF

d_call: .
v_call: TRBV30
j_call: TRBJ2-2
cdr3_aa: CAWSGLGRATGRPNTGELFF

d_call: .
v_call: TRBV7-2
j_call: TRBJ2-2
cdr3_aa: CASSSTGGGELFF

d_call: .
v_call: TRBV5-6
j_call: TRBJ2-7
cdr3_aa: CASSLTGPAYEQYF

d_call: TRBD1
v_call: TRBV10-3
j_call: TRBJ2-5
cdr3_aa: CAISGVGTGERETQYF

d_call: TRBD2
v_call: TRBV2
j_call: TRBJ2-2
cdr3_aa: CARGLAGTNTGELFF

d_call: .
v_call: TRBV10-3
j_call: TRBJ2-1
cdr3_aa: CAISSSGSPLFNEQFF

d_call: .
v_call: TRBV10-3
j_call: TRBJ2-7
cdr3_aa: CAISVGGGAFIPSSYEQYF

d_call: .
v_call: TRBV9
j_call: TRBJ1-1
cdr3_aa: CASSPRAAGGNTEAFF

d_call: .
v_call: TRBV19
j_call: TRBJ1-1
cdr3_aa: CASSIDRGMMAFF

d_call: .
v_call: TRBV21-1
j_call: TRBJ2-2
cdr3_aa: CASRIKDISYTGELFF

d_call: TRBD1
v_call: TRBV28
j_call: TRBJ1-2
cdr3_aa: CASSPPGQNRGRNGYTF

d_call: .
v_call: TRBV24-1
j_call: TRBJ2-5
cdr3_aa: CATSEPGLETQYF